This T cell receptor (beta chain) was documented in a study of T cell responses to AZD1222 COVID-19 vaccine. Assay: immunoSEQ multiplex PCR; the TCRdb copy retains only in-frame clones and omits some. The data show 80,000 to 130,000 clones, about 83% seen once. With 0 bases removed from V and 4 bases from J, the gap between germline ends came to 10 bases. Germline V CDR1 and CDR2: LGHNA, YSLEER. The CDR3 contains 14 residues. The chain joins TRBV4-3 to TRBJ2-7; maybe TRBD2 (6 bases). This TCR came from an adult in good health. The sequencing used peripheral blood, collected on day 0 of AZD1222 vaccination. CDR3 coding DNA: TGCGCCAGCAGCCAAGATAGGAGGGCGTACGAGCAGTACTTC. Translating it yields CASSQDRRAYEQYF.